The 25 T cell receptor beta chains presented below share a single source sample, sequenced in a study of read filtering for tumor transcriptome and immune sequencing. The library was built from 400 to 500 ng RNA with molecular barcoded adaptors for alpha/delta and beta/gamma chains. In TCRdb, the reads were re-called with MiXCR into one record per CDR3 protein. The table lists about 39,000 distinct CDR3 sequences, roughly an eighth of them singletons. The sequencing input was a population of CD138-negative cells sorted from bone marrow. The receptors originated from a donor older than 35 with multiple myeloma.

This clonotype is termed medium-sized. V usage is TRBV7-9 and J usage is TRBJ2-1; D not resolved. Trimming left V 3 bases short and J 6 bases short, with 9 bases between. Germline V gene lookup returns CDR1 SEHNR and CDR2 FQNEAQ (reference sequence). There are 13 residues in the CDR3. The CDR3 DNA sequence: TGTGCCAGCAGCTTTGTGCCGGGCAATGAGCAGTTCTTC. Its protein product is CASSFVPGNEQFF.

On this clonotype: A much bigger clone sits one base away, suggesting this may be a read error. The chain combines TRBV20-1 with TRBJ2-7; 11 bases map to TRBD2. Germline V gene data show CDR1 as DFQATT and CDR2 as SNEGSKA (reference sequence). The CDR3 sequence is 15 residues long. CDR3 nucleotides: TGCAGCCTCTCCACCGGAACTAGCGGGGGAAACGAGCAGTACTTC. Its protein product is CSLSTGTSGGNEQYF.

As regards this clonotype: A read error is possible here, since a much larger clone lies one base away. Here the CDR3 omits its conserved ending phenylalanine or tryptophan, so a read error is the likely source. The chain links TRBV5-1 to TRBJ2-2; 11 nucleotides line up with TRBD2. The germline V gene encodes CDR1 SGHRS and CDR2 YFSETQ. J lost 2 bases, V lost 1 base, and 1 base had no gene match. This CDR3 contains 16 residues. CDR3 region: CASSLTSGGNTGELFL. CDR3 bases: TGCGCCAGCAGCTTGACTAGCGGGGGCAACACCGGGGAGCTGTTTTTA.

A note on this clonotype: Given a much more abundant clone one base away, this may be a read error. The chain recombines TRBV6-6 with TRBJ2-7; a possible D gene is TRBD1 (5 bases). The germline V gene encodes CDR1 MNHNY and CDR2 SVGAGI (reference sequence). The CDR3 length is 15 residues. V was cut by 7 bases and J by 3 bases, with 19 bases left in between. CDR3 coding DNA: TGTGCCAGCAACCCTGGAAACTGGGGCGGCTACGAGCAGTACTTC. Translation: CASNPGNWGGYEQYF.

V and J are TRBV20-1 and TRBJ1-5; a possible D gene is TRBD1 (5 bases). Trimming left V 5 bases short and J 7 bases short, with 15 bases between. CDR1 DFQATT and CDR2 SNEGSKA come from the germline V gene (reference sequence). The CDR3 has 13 residues. This CDR3 reads CSAGGSPGQPQHF. The CDR3 region has the DNA TGCAGTGCTGGGGGGTCTCCAGGGCAGCCCCAGCATTTT.

This clonotype was seen many times. The chain carries TRBV20-1 and TRBJ1-1, with TRBD1 matching 8 bases. CDR1 DFQATT and CDR2 SNEGSKA come from the germline V gene (reference sequence). This CDR3 is 14 amino acids long. V shed 3 bases and J 3 bases; nucleotides not matched to a gene: 6. CDR3 loop: CSASSTGGYTEAFF. Here the CDR3 DNA reads TGCAGTGCTAGCTCCACAGGGGGATACACTGAAGCTTTCTTT.

This clonotype showed up many times. The CDR3 region is CASSFWSSGHNEQFF. The CDR3 nucleotides are TGTGCCAGCAGTTTTTGGTCCTCCGGCCACAATGAGCAGTTCTTC. The chain recombines TRBV12-3 or TRBV12-4 with TRBJ2-1; no definite D call. The CDR3 runs 15 residues. Trimming cost V 3 bases and J 5 bases, with 14 bases left between them.

This clonotype was recorded at least ten times. This rearrangement joins TRBV27 to TRBJ1-2; TRBD1 might be the D (5 bases). There are 15 residues in the CDR3. Germline lookup yields CDR1 MNHEY and CDR2 SMNVEV (reference sequence). Trimming removed 3 bases from V and 3 bases from J, with 14 bases in between. The CDR3 protein is CASSLSRDGYYGYTF. The CDR3 DNA sequence: TGTGCCAGCAGTTTGAGCCGGGACGGATACTATGGCTACACCTTC.

This clonotype has ten or more counts. V gene TRBV10-3 combines with J gene TRBJ2-7; 9 bases align to TRBD1. The CDR3 is 17 amino acids. Germline trimming cut 8 bases from V and 2 bases from J; bases unmatched to any gene: 16. Per germline, CDR1 ENHRY and CDR2 SYGVKD. CDR3: CAISAARTGTGTYEQYF. In nucleotides, the CDR3 is TGTGCCATCTCCGCCGCGAGAACCGGGACAGGGACCTACGAGCAGTACTTC.

The chain employs TRBV9 and TRBJ2-1; 7 nucleotides align to TRBD2. The trim removed 2 bases at V and 0 bases at J, leaving 20 bases unmatched. This CDR3 has 21 amino acids. Germline lookup yields CDR1 SGDLS and CDR2 YYNGEE. The CDR3 DNA reads as TGTGCCAGCAGCGTCTTTCTTAGCACTAGCGAAAGTCAAAGCTCCTACAATGAGCAGTTCTTC. Translated: CASSVFLSTSESQSSYNEQFF.

This clonotype was detected only a few times. V gene TRBV6-2 or TRBV6-3 combines with J gene TRBJ2-3; D is perhaps TRBD2 (6 bases). CDR1 and CDR2 from the germline V gene are MNHEY and SVGEGT. The V gene lost 6 bases and the J gene lost 5 bases, with 18 bases spanning the gap. This CDR3 has 15 amino acids. CDR3 bases: TGTGCCAGCAGACCACCCGGGACTGGAAGAGATACGCAGTATTTT. Encoded protein: CASRPPGTGRDTQYF.

The V gene is TRBV4-1, the J gene TRBJ2-2; 8 nucleotides match TRBD1. The V gene end was trimmed by 4 bases and the J gene end by 6 bases; junction bases not matched to a gene: 10. Germline CDR1 reads MGHRA; CDR2 reads YSYEKL. The CDR3 is 16 residues long. Here the CDR3 DNA reads TGCGCCAGCAGCCCTAGGACAGGGAGTAGATCCGGGGAGCTGTTTTTT. It encodes CASSPRTGSRSGELFF.

This clonotype was observed at least ten times. The chain uses TRBV27 and TRBJ2-7; TRBD1 aligns across 10 bases. V was pared by 5 bases and J by 6 bases, with 13 bases of the junction left unmatched. The germline gives CDR1 MNHEY, CDR2 SMNVEV (reference sequence). This CDR3 contains 16 residues. The CDR3 sequence is CASSILPPGQGFEQYF. The CDR3, as DNA: TGTGCCAGCAGTATTTTGCCCCCGGGACAGGGGTTCGAGCAGTACTTC.

In nucleotides, the CDR3 is TGCAGTGCTAGAGATCTCGTTCAGCCCCAGCATTTT. This encodes CSARDLVQPQHF. The chain employs TRBV20-1 and TRBJ1-5; no clear D. V lost 0 bases, J lost 6 bases, and 6 bases lay in between. CDR1 is DFQATT and CDR2 is SNEGSKA in the germline V gene (reference sequence). The CDR3 consists of 12 residues.

This clonotype came up many times. V usage is TRBV7-3 and J usage is TRBJ2-3; 12 nucleotides line up with TRBD2. V was clipped by 5 bases and J by 3 bases; unmatched bases: 9. Germline CDR1 and CDR2: SGHTA and FQGTGA. This CDR3 has 17 amino acids. The CDR3: CASSPRTSGIGTDTQYF. CDR3 in DNA: TGTGCCAGCAGCCCCAGGACTAGCGGGATAGGAACAGATACGCAGTATTTT.

This clonotype was counted ten times or more. The chain has TRBV20-1 and TRBJ2-3; 8 bases are shared with TRBD1. The CDR3 contains 15 residues. Unmatched junction bases numbered 17, after V lost 6 bases and J lost 9 bases. The germline V gene encodes CDR1 DFQATT and CDR2 SNEGSKA (reference sequence). CDR3 nucleotides: TGCAGTGCAGATCCGGGACAGGCCCGAACCGGGACGCAGTATTTT. Amino acid sequence: CSADPGQARTGTQYF.

This clonotype was seen ten or more times. The gene calls are TRBV20-1 and TRBJ2-7; a weak D match, TRBD2 (7 bases). This CDR3 is 13 amino acids long. V lost 6 bases, J lost 5 bases, and 17 bases lay in between. CDR1 and CDR2 from the germline V gene are DFQATT and SNEGSKA (reference sequence). DNA for the CDR3: TGCAGTGCCAGCGGCGGGGGCGGGAACGAGCAGTACTTC. Amino acids: CSASGGGGNEQYF.

In the case of this clonotype: The CDR3 does not close with the conserved phenylalanine or tryptophan, likely indicating a read error. The chain uses TRBV5-1 and TRBJ2-3; 9 bases are a match to TRBD1. V shed 5 bases, J shed 0 bases, and the junction held 16 bases outside the gene matches. CDR1 SGHRS and CDR2 YFSETQ come from the germline V gene. The CDR3 is 19 amino acids. DNA for the CDR3: TGCGCCAGCAGATTGAATGTGGCACAGGGGGCCTCAAGCACAGATACGCAGTATTCT. Its translation: CASRLNVAQGASSTDTQYS.

This chain joins TRBV10-3 and TRBJ1-4; D gene unclear. V shed 11 bases and J shed 8 bases, with 15 bases lying between them. This CDR3 has 12 amino acids. CDR1 and CDR2 from the germline V gene are ENHRY and SYGVKD. The CDR3 region has the DNA TGTGCCGTCCGGGGTAGCGAGGAAAAACTGTTTTTT. It specifies CAVRGSEEKLFF.

This clonotype was observed many times. V is TRBV6-5 and J is TRBJ1-6; D unclear. Germline assignment: CDR1 MNHEY and CDR2 SVGAGI. This CDR3 has 13 amino acids. V was shortened by 2 bases and J by 5 bases, with 4 bases between the two germline ends. The CDR3 nucleotides are TGTGCCAGCAGTTACGCAGATAATTCACCCCTCCACTTT. Protein sequence: CASSYADNSPLHF.

As regards this clonotype: This likely came from a read error, as a far larger clone is one base away. This chain uses TRBV7-3 with TRBJ1-1; no reliable D call. The CDR3 covers 13 residues. Germline V gives CDR1 SGHTA, CDR2 FQGTGA. CDR3 protein: CASSFEVVTEALF. CDR3 DNA: TGTGCCAGCAGCTTCGAAGTCGTCACTGAAGCTCTCTTT. The full variable domain, its missing parts supplied by reference TRBV7-3 and TRBJ1-1, is GAGVSQTPSNKVTEKGKYVELRCDPISGHTALYWYRQSLGQGPEFLIYFQGTGAADDSGLPNDRFFAVRPEGSVSTLKIQRTERGDSAVYLCASSFEVVTEALFGQGTRLTVV.

This clonotype was observed at least ten times. The V gene is TRBV5-6, the J gene TRBJ2-3, with D possibly being TRBD2 (6 bases). Germline CDR1 SGHDT, CDR2 YYEEEE. The ends were cut back, 2 bases at V and 0 bases at J, with 13 bases in the middle. This CDR3 is 16 amino acids long. The CDR3 sequence is CASSLVLRGSTDTQYF. In nucleotides, the CDR3 is TGTGCCAGCAGCTTAGTCTTGCGGGGAAGCACAGATACGCAGTATTTT.

There are a few counts of this clonotype. The J gene is TRBJ2-7, the V gene TRBV11-3; D is unresolved. The CDR3 consists of 13 residues. The germline V gene has CDR1 SGHNT and CDR2 YENEEA. Trimming took off 2 bases at V and 0 bases at J, with 5 bases between the two ends. The DNA of the CDR3 is TGTGCCAGCAGCTTATACTACTCCTACGAGCAGTACTTC. As protein: CASSLYYSYEQYF. Supplemented by reference TRBV11-3 and TRBJ2-7, the full variable domain reads EAGVVQSPRYKIIEKKQPVAFWCNPISGHNTLYWYLQNLGQGPELLIRYENEEAVDDSQLPKDRFSAERLKGVDSTLKIQPAELGDSAVYLCASSLYYSYEQYFGPGTRLTVT.

This clonotype was counted ten times or more. The CDR3 sequence: CSVDRGVATEAFF. In nucleotides, the CDR3 is TGCAGCGTAGACAGGGGAGTGGCCACTGAAGCTTTCTTT. This chain joins TRBV29-1 and TRBJ1-1; TRBD1 matches 8 bases. V shed 6 bases, J shed 4 bases, and the junction held 7 bases outside the gene matches. Germline-derived CDR1 and CDR2 are SQVTM and ANQGSEA. This CDR3 comprises 13 residues. Full variable domain (remainder filled in from reference TRBV29-1 and TRBJ1-1): SAVISQKPSRDICQRGTSLTIQCQVDSQVTMMFWYRQQPGQSLTLIATANQGSEATYESGFVIDKFPISRPNLTFSTLTVSNMSPEDSSIYLCSVDRGVATEAFFGQGTRLTVV.

Ten or more counts support this clonotype. The chain couples TRBV7-2 to TRBJ2-7; 10 bases are a match to TRBD2. The CDR3 runs to 14 residues. Trimming took 3 bases from V and 3 from J; bases not matched to a gene: 2. Germline V gene lookup returns CDR1 SGHTA and CDR2 FQGNSA. The DNA of the CDR3 is TGTGCCAGCAGCTTTCTAGCGGGGGTCTACGAGCAGTACTTC. Protein: CASSFLAGVYEQYF.